These 5 T cell receptor beta chains came from one sample sequenced in a study of T cells after yellow fever vaccination. TCRdb ran MiXCR on the 5' RACE reads and lists one entry per CDR3 protein. The data show hundreds of thousands of distinct CDR3 sequences, with roughly 4% seen just once and about 26% held by the top ten. Sequencing used PBMCs, obtained 5 days after the yellow fever booster vaccination. All receptors derive from a man between 18 and 35 years old who received the YFV17D yellow fever vaccine.

V is TRBV6-1 and J is TRBJ2-5, with 9 positions matching TRBD1. V shed 8 bases and J 5 bases; nucleotides not matched to a gene: 15. This CDR3 region has 16 residues. CDR1 is MNHNS and CDR2 is SASEGT in the germline V gene. DNA for the CDR3: TGTGCCAGCGCCATTTGGTCGCGTGGGACAGGGGAGACCCAGTACTTC. Translation: CASAIWSRGTGETQYF.

This clonotype was seen ten or more times. CDR3 protein: CASSLGGDGGTEAFF. The CDR3 DNA sequence: TGCGCCAGCAGCTTGGGGGGGGACGGTGGCACTGAAGCTTTCTTT. The chain joins TRBV5-1 to TRBJ1-1, with D possibly TRBD1 on 5 matching bases. This CDR3 is built from 15 residues. V gave up 0 bases and J gave up 4 bases, with 13 bases separating them. Germline-derived CDR1 and CDR2 are SGHRS and YFSETQ.

This clonotype was recorded a few times. Germline is not matched at one junction end, which may reflect a read error. The V call is TRBV5-1, the J call TRBJ1-6; D is possibly TRBD1 (5 bases). The length of the CDR3 is 13 residues. Germline assignment: CDR1 SGHRS and CDR2 YFSETQ. CDR3 sequence reads: CASSLGEASPLHF. For the CDR3, the DNA is TGCGCCAGCAGTTTGGGGGAGGCTTCACCCCTCCACTTT.

This clonotype was detected only a few times. This chain links TRBV3-1 with TRBJ2-5; D gene uncertain. Germline V gives CDR1 LGHDT, CDR2 YNNKEL (reference sequence). V shed 4 bases and J shed 7 bases, with 7 bases lying between them. CDR3 length equals 11 residues. The CDR3 DNA reads as TGTGCCAGCAGCCTACAGTGGACCCAGTACTTC. It yields the protein CASSLQWTQYF.

This clonotype was detected only a few times. The rearrangement links TRBV7-3 to TRBJ2-7; tentative D call: TRBD2 (6 bases). V was shortened by 5 bases and J by 6 bases, with 14 bases between the two germline ends. CDR1 is SGHTA and CDR2 is FQGTGA in the germline V gene. CDR3 length: 13 amino acids. The CDR3 DNA reads TGTGCCAGCAGCCCCGCGGGGCGGGGCGAGCAGTACTTC. It encodes CASSPAGRGEQYF.